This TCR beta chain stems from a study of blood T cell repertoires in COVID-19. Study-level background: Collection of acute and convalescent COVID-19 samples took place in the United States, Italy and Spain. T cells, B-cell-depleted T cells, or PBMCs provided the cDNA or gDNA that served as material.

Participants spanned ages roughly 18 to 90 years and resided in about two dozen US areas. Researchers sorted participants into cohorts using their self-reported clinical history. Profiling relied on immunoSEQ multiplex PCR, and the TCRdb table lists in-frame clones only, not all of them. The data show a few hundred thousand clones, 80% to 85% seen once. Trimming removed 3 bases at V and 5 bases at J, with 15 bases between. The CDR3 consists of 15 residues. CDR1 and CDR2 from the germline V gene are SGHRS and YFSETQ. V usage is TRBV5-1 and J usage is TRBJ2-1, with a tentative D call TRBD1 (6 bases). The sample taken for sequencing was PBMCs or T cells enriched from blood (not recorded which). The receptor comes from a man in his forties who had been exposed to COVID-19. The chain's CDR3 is CASSSQRTANNEQFF. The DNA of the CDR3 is TGCGCCAGCAGCTCTCAACGGACAGCCAACAATGAGCAGTTCTTC.